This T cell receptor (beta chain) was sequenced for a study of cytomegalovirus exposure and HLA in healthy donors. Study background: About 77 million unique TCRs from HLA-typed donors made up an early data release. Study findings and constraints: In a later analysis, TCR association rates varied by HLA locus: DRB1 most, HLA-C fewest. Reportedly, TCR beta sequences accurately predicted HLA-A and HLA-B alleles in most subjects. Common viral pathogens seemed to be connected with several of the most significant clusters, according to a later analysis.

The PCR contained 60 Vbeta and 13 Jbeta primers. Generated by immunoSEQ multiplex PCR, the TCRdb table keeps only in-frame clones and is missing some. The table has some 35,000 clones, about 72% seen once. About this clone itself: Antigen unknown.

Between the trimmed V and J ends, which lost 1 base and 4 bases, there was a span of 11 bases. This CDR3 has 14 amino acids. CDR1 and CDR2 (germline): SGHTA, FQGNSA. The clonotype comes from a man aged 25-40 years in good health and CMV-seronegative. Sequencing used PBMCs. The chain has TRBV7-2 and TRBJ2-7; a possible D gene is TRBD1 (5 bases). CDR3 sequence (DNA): TGTGCCAGCAGCTTAGACAGGAACTCATACGAGCAGTACTTC. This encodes CASSLDRNSYEQYF.